Following are 6 T cell receptor beta chains from one sample sequenced in a study of CD8 T cells in ankylosing spondylitis. Study-level points and caveats: Ankylosing spondylitis blood appeared to carry a characteristic TCR beta motif of 7 or 8 highly homologous variants.

These receptors have no identified antigens. TCRdb re-called the 5' RACE reads through MiXCR, storing one row per CDR3 protein. Here the sample spans about 800,000 distinct CDR3 sequences, around 11% being singletons. The sample consisted of blood, either unsorted or a sorted T cell fraction (not recorded which). Every receptor here comes from a male donor with ankylosing spondylitis.

The genes are TRBV10-3 and TRBJ2-1; TRBD2 agrees at 10 bases. The CDR3 covers 17 residues. J gave up 8 bases and V 3 bases, and 13 bases lay outside the gene matches. CDR1 is ENHRY and CDR2 is SYGVKD in the germline V gene. For the CDR3, the DNA is TGTGCCATCAGTGAAGGCGACTATAGCGGGGGGAAGGATGAGCAGTTCTTC. Protein sequence: CAISEGDYSGGKDEQFF.

The rearrangement links TRBV7-9 to TRBJ1-2; a weak D match, TRBD1 (5 bases). V lost 5 bases and J lost 8, with 21 bases in between. This CDR3 contains 15 residues. The germline V gene has CDR1 SEHNR and CDR2 FQNEAQ (reference sequence). The CDR3 loop is CASSVRDEGPVGYTF. The CDR3 DNA is TGTGCCAGCAGCGTCAGGGATGAGGGACCCGTCGGCTACACCTTC.

The chain recombines TRBV7-2 with TRBJ1-5; a weak D match, TRBD1 (5 bases). This CDR3 region has 16 residues. The V gene lost 4 bases and the J gene lost 3 bases, with 16 bases spanning the gap. Per the germline V gene, CDR1 is SGHTA and CDR2 is FQGNSA. CDR3 protein: CASSSTYSGLNQPQHF. CDR3 bases: TGTGCCAGCAGCTCGACTTACTCAGGGCTCAATCAGCCCCAGCATTTT.

The DNA for the CDR3 is TGCGCCAGCAGCCACCGACAGTTGGGGGATACGCAGTATTTT. Translating gives CASSHRQLGDTQYF. V gene TRBV4-3 combines with J gene TRBJ2-3; D is possibly TRBD1 (5 bases). V was trimmed by 3 bases and J by 6 bases, leaving 13 bases between them. The CDR3 spans 14 residues. CDR1 and CDR2 from the germline V gene are LGHNA and YSLEER.

In its sample, this clonotype was seen a few times. The chain uses TRBV15 and TRBJ1-2, with a tentative D call TRBD1 (5 bases). The CDR3 runs to 14 residues. V lost 5 bases to trimming and J lost 5 bases, with 15 bases between them. Germline V lookup: CDR1 LNHNV, CDR2 YYDKDF (reference sequence). CDR3 bases: TGTGCCACCAGCGCAGCAGGGCGCGGTTATGGCTACACCTTC. The encoded protein is CATSAAGRGYGYTF.

This clonotype has a handful of counts. The V call is TRBV20-1, the J call TRBJ1-4; no clear D gene. This CDR3 has 11 residues. V lost 3 bases and J lost 5, with 4 bases in between. Germline V gene lookup returns CDR1 DFQATT and CDR2 SNEGSKA (reference sequence). CDR3 amino acids: CSASSNEKLFF. The CDR3 region has the DNA TGCAGTGCTAGCTCAAATGAAAAACTGTTTTTT.